Below, one T cell receptor (beta chain) is given with its context. This clonotype was seen many times. Its antigen is still unknown. Per-base qualities were not stored, and no clone one base away is much larger. The sample belongs to a study of T cell repertoires in cytomegalovirus infection (dated by TCRdb to about 2019). Turning to the overall study: Because public TCR beta signatures pointed to carriage of CMV infection together with the matching HLA type, the HLA type of each donor mattered for the analysis.

For CDR1 and CDR2, the germline V gene lists SGHTA and FQGNSA. Trimming removed 5 bases from V and 7 bases from J, leaving 6 bases between the germline ends. The CDR3 runs 11 residues from the cysteine to the phenylalanine. Only the CDR3 DNA is retained, 33 bases long and in frame from the first base. The investigation overall reported the following: Carriers of CMV infection plus the relevant HLA type were discriminated by the cumulative frequency of public TCR beta family members in the study cohort and in an independent 352-donor cohort. In the ex vivo response, HLA-C-restricted CMV-specific TCR beta clonotypes were dominant, and in two of eight donors the single most frequent clonotype came from this HLA-C-restricted group.

Sequencing was carried out with an Illumina HiSeq 1500. TCRdb passed the public sequencing reads through fastp at Q25 and MiXCR, retaining productive beta sequences. Each CDR3 protein gets just one entry, which takes the most common genes and DNA from the rows behind it. The sample table records around 330,000 distinct CDR3 sequences; about a sixth of these occur just once. More than 10% of the sample goes to the ten largest clones. The receptor's source is a human donor in good health (CMV status not recorded). Some clones in this sample may be carry-over from other donors' samples. The rearrangement joined TRBV7-2 to TRBJ2-1; the D gene cannot be resolved reliably. Source material: PBMCs. The CDR3 region reads CASSPRNEQFF. The DNA sequence reads TGTGCCAGCAGCCCAAGAAATGAGCAGTTCTTC. Joined to the reference TRBV7-2 and TRBJ2-1 proteins, this CDR3 gives the full variable domain: GAGVSQSPSNKVTEKGKDVELRCDPISGHTALYWYRQSLGQGLEFLIYFQGNSAPDKSGLPSDRFSAERTGGSVSTLTIQRTQQEDSAVYLCASSPRNEQFFGPGTRLTVL.